The 19 T cell receptor beta chains given below trace back to one sample, sequenced in a study of response to subunit inactivated influenza vaccine. TCRdb independently ran MiXCR on the RT-PCR reads; one entry per CDR3 protein. Found here are roughly 500,000 distinct CDR3 sequences, 25% of them singletons; the top ten hold about 1.9%. This sample comprised CD4+ T cells sorted from PBMCs, obtained 5 to 6 days after vaccination. The origin of the receptors is a man aged 50 or older who received an inactivated influenza vaccine.

This clonotype was counted a few times. The J gene is TRBJ2-2, the V gene TRBV12-3 or TRBV12-4; D remains unclear. The CDR3 contains 15 residues. Trimming pared 7 bases from V and 5 bases from J, leaving 17 bases between. The CDR3 DNA reads TGTGCCAGCACCCAGGTGGGCAGGAGTACCGGGGAGCTGTTTTTT. Translating it yields CASTQVGRSTGELFF.

The V and J genes are TRBV6-2 or TRBV6-3 and TRBJ2-1, with D possibly matching TRBD2 (6 bases). This CDR3 spans 16 amino acids. The V end lost 6 bases, the J end lost 6 bases, and 21 bases lay between the germline ends. Germline V gene data show CDR1 as MNHEY and CDR2 as SVGEGT. The DNA for the CDR3 is TGTGCCAGCAGAATAGTTTCTGGGCGGGAAGGCAATGAGCAGTTCTTC. Translated: CASRIVSGREGNEQFF.

This clonotype turned up a few times. The chain uses TRBV5-1 and TRBJ2-1; D remains ambiguous. V was clipped by 3 bases and J by 7 bases, with 8 bases between them. Germline CDR1 SGHRS, CDR2 YFSETQ. The length of the CDR3 is 12 residues. The CDR3 nucleotides are TGCGCCAGCAGCTCGACGTCGAATGAGCAGTTCTTC. Protein: CASSSTSNEQFF.

The sample holds a few counts of this clonotype. V gene TRBV5-5 combines with J gene TRBJ1-6; D uncertain. Germline CDR1 reads SGHKS; CDR2 reads YYEKEE (reference sequence). The CDR3 is made up of 15 amino acids. V lost 0 bases, J lost 6 bases, and 10 bases lay in between. CDR3 amino acids: CASSLGASPNSPLHF. CDR3 DNA: TGTGCCAGCAGCTTGGGGGCCAGCCCTAATTCACCCCTCCACTTT.

This clonotype was detected only a few times. This chain connects TRBV7-3 to TRBJ2-2; the match to TRBD1 covers 8 bases. This CDR3 is built from 16 residues. The germline CDR1 and CDR2 sequences are SGHTA and FQGTGA. Trimming cost V 2 bases and J 5 bases; bases outside gene matches: 7. The chain's CDR3 is CASSLEGRGRTGELFF. Here the CDR3 DNA reads TGTGCCAGCAGCTTAGAAGGCAGGGGGCGGACCGGGGAGCTGTTTTTT. The whole variable domain, filled in from reference TRBV7-3 and TRBJ2-2, reads GAGVSQTPSNKVTEKGKYVELRCDPISGHTALYWYRQSLGQGPEFLIYFQGTGAADDSGLPNDRFFAVRPEGSVSTLKIQRTERGDSAVYLCASSLEGRGRTGELFFGEGSRLTVL.

The table lists this clonotype with many counts. This chain links TRBV6-2 or TRBV6-3 with TRBJ2-1; D perhaps matches TRBD1 (6 bases). Per the germline V gene, CDR1 is MNHEY and CDR2 is SVGEGT. Between the trimmed V and J ends, which lost 2 bases and 3 bases, there was a span of 11 bases. CDR3 length: 15 amino acids. CDR3 sequence: CASSYGQGIYNEQFF. The CDR3 coding sequence is TGTGCCAGCAGTTACGGGCAGGGGATCTACAATGAGCAGTTCTTC.

The chain couples TRBV28 to TRBJ1-2, with TRBD1 identical over 8 bases. The CDR3 is made up of 14 amino acids. Germline V gene data show CDR1 as MDHEN and CDR2 as SYDVKM. V dropped 6 bases and J dropped 4; count of bases not matched to a gene: 7. The CDR3 coding sequence is TGTGCCAGCAGCCAACAGGGGGTGAGCTATGGCTACACCTTC. Translating it yields CASSQQGVSYGYTF.

This clonotype has just a few counts. The rearrangement joins TRBV7-2 to TRBJ1-2; no reliable D call. The CDR3 extends over 14 amino acids. Germline CDR1 is SGHTA and CDR2 is FQGNSA. V gave up 1 base and J gave up 5 bases, with 11 bases separating them. CDR3 nucleotides: TGTGCCAGCAGCTTAGGTGGCGGGATATATGGCTACACCTTC. Protein product: CASSLGGGIYGYTF.

This chain joins TRBV12-3 or TRBV12-4 and TRBJ2-3, with TRBD2 matching over 10 bases. This CDR3 contains 15 residues. V lost 3 bases to trimming and J lost 2 bases; unmatched junction nucleotides: 2. This CDR3 reads CASSLGLANTDTQYF. For the CDR3, the DNA is TGTGCCAGCAGTTTGGGACTAGCGAACACAGATACGCAGTATTTT.

The V gene is TRBV7-9, the J gene TRBJ1-1; D gene ambiguous. The CDR3 contains 13 residues. Looked up from germline, CDR1 is SEHNR and CDR2 is FQNEAQ (reference sequence). Trimming pared 1 base from V and 3 bases from J, leaving 6 bases between. This CDR3 reads CASSLVEYTEAFF. In nucleotides, the CDR3 is TGTGCCAGCAGCTTAGTAGAGTACACTGAAGCTTTCTTT. The full variable domain, in which reference TRBV7-9 and TRBJ1-1 provide the parts outside the CDR3, is DTGVSQNPRHKITKRGQNVTFRCDPISEHNRLYWYRQTLGQGPEFLTYFQNEAQLEKSRLLSDRFSAERPKGSFSTLEIQRTEQGDSAMYLCASSLVEYTEAFFGQGTRLTVV.

The chain couples TRBV7-9 to TRBJ2-1; 11 bases match TRBD2. This CDR3 comprises 16 residues. Germline V lookup: CDR1 SEHNR, CDR2 FQNEAQ (reference sequence). Trimming at V came to 5 bases and at J to 6 bases, leaving 9 bases not matched to a gene. CDR3 bases: TGTGCCAGCAGCCTCACGACTAGCGGGATAACCAATGAGCAGTTCTTC. Its translation: CASSLTTSGITNEQFF.

V gene TRBV7-2 combines with J gene TRBJ2-7, with TRBD2 identical over 12 bases. V lost 5 bases to trimming and J lost 3 bases; unmatched junction nucleotides: 5. CDR1 SGHTA and CDR2 FQGNSA come from the germline V gene. The CDR3 runs to 15 residues. The CDR3: CASSVRTSGIYEQYF. The CDR3 DNA reads TGTGCCAGCAGCGTTAGGACTAGCGGGATCTACGAGCAGTACTTC.

This chain joins TRBV20-1 and TRBJ2-7, with D perhaps matching TRBD1 or TRBD2 (5 bases each). There are 11 residues in the CDR3. Germline V CDR1 and CDR2: DFQATT, SNEGSKA (reference sequence). V lost 2 bases to trimming and J lost 6 bases, with 8 bases between them. The CDR3 loop is CSARRGAEQYF. For the CDR3, the DNA is TGCAGTGCTAGAAGAGGGGCCGAGCAGTACTTC.

This clonotype was observed a few times. CDR3 sequence reads: CSAREASQTQYF. CDR3 DNA sequence: TGCAGTGCTAGAGAGGCCAGCCAGACCCAGTACTTC. The gene calls are TRBV20-1 and TRBJ2-5; no definite D call. Germline lookup yields CDR1 DFQATT and CDR2 SNEGSKA (reference sequence). Trimming took 0 bases from V and 6 from J, leaving 8 bases between them. The CDR3 totals 12 residues.

Details on this clonotype: This may be a read error, as it is one base from a much larger clone. The genes are TRBV7-2 and TRBJ1-1; D is possibly TRBD1 (5 bases). V was clipped by 5 bases and J by 1 base, with 11 bases between them. CDR1 SGHTA and CDR2 FQGNSA come from the germline V gene. The CDR3 sequence is 14 residues long. This chain's CDR3 is CASSPGRGNTEAFF. The CDR3 nucleotides are TGTGCCAGCAGCCCGGGACGGGGGAACACTGAAGCTTTCTTT. Full variable domain (outside the CDR3, taken from reference TRBV7-2 and TRBJ1-1): GAGVSQSPSNKVTEKGKDVELRCDPISGHTALYWYRQSLGQGLEFLIYFQGNSAPDKSGLPSDRFSAERTGGSVSTLTIQRTQQEDSAVYLCASSPGRGNTEAFFGQGTRLTVV.

The DNA of the CDR3 is TGTGCCAGCAGCTTACAGGGCCCGGCGGGACGCACAGATACGCAGTATTTT. It translates to CASSLQGPAGRTDTQYF. This chain joins TRBV7-2 and TRBJ2-3; D is possibly TRBD2 (6 bases). Trimming stripped 2 bases from V and 1 base from J, with 16 bases between. The V gene's germline CDR1 is SGHTA and CDR2 FQGNSA. The CDR3 is 17 residues long.

The V gene is TRBV4-3, the J gene TRBJ2-3; D remains ambiguous. V shed 0 bases and J shed 0 bases, with 10 bases lying between them. Germline assignment: CDR1 LGHNA and CDR2 YSLEER. The CDR3 runs to 16 residues. In DNA form, the CDR3 reads TGCGCCAGCAGCCAAGAGACAAGCACTAGCACAGATACGCAGTATTTT. It specifies CASSQETSTSTDTQYF.

This chain uses TRBV30 with TRBJ2-1; D is unclear. V dropped 5 bases and J dropped 6 bases, with 20 bases sitting between them. The CDR3 is made up of 15 amino acids. CDR1 GTSNPN and CDR2 SVGIG come from the germline V gene (reference sequence). The CDR3 region is CAWGRGSDVFNEQFF. The CDR3 bases are TGTGCCTGGGGGCGAGGCAGCGACGTTTTCAATGAGCAGTTCTTC.

The rearrangement joins TRBV7-8 to TRBJ2-3; D remains unclear. V lost 0 bases and J 1 base, leaving 8 bases between the germline ends. Germline CDR1 and CDR2: SGHVS and FQNEAQ. The CDR3 spans 15 residues. The CDR3 bases are TGTGCCAGCAGCTTAGCGGCTTTCGGCACAGATACGCAGTATTTT. Translating gives CASSLAAFGTDTQYF.